This paragraph reports one TCR beta chain. It was tens of millions of PBMCs that unsorted samples used for genomic DNA. For unsorted PBMC, 300 to 350 ng DNA per replicate equaled tens of thousands of T cell genomes. Sequenced by immunoSEQ multiplex PCR; TCRdb stores in-frame clones only, minus some. The table lists 520,000 or so clones, 60% to 85% of them singletons, with about an eighth in the top ten. This specimen comes from a study of shared clonotypes between healthy human individuals. The sample taken for sequencing was PBMCs. This sequence was found in a woman aged 40-49 years in good health. Some clones in this sample may be carry-over from other donors' samples.

Here the CDR3 DNA reads TGCGCCAGCAGCCTTCTAGCGGGAGGGCCCCCCAGCTCCTACAATGAGCAGTTCTTC. As protein: CASSLLAGGPPSSYNEQFF. This chain connects TRBV5-1 to TRBJ2-1; TRBD2 aligns across 12 bases. The ends lost 4 bases at V and 0 bases at J; junction bases unmatched: 11. This CDR3 has 19 amino acids. CDR1 is SGHRS and CDR2 is YFSETQ in the germline V gene.